This T cell receptor (beta chain) was recorded in a study of blood T cell repertoires in COVID-19. Study summary: Samples came from the United States, Italy and Spain, spanning acute and convalescent COVID-19. Sources were T cells, B-cell-depleted T cells, or PBMCs; the material itself was cDNA or gDNA.

As handled by the study authors: The authors estimated nucleated cell counts from reference gene primer amplification. Profiled with immunoSEQ multiplex PCR; TCRdb holds only in-frame clones, not every one. The DNA was the basis for D and trimming; V, J and clone size are from that table. The table has 40,000 to 55,000 clones, more than 70% seen once. The V and J ends lost 6 bases and 4 bases, in that order; junction bases with no gene match: 6. The CDR3 has 13 amino acids. CDR1 and CDR2 from the germline V gene are SQVTM and ANQGSEA. The specimen was peripheral blood. The rearrangement links TRBV29-1 to TRBJ1-2; 9 positions match TRBD1. This receptor was obtained from a human donor in a cohort sampled during active COVID-19. The CDR3 coding sequence is TGCAGCGTAGCGCCGGGACAGGGCTATGGCTACACCTTC. This encodes CSVAPGQGYGYTF.